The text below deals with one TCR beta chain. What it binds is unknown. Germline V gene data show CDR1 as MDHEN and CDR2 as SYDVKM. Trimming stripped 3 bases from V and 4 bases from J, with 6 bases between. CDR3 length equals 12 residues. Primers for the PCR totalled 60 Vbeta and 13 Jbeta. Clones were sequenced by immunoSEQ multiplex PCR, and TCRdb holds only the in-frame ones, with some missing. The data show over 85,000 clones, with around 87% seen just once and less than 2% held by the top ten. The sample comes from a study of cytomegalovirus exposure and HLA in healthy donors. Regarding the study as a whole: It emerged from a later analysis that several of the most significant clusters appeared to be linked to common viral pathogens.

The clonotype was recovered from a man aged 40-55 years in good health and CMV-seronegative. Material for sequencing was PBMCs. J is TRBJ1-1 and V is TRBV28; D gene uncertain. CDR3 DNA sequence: TGTGCCAGCAGTTTCTCGGGCACTGAAGCTTTCTTT. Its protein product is CASSFSGTEAFF.